One and the same sample provided the 29 T cell receptor beta chains below, sequenced in a study of T cells after yellow fever vaccination. TCRdb independently ran MiXCR on the 5' RACE reads; one entry per CDR3 protein. The sample holds more than 95,000 distinct CDR3 sequences; about 8.4% are singletons and the top ten take almost 40%. The material sequenced was CD8+ T cells sorted from PBMCs, taken on the day of the yellow fever booster vaccination. The receptors were gathered from a man between 18 and 29 years old who received the YFV17D yellow fever vaccine.

The gene calls are TRBV15 and TRBJ1-5; 11 bases fit TRBD1. CDR3 length: 14 residues. Germline trimming cut 3 bases from V and 6 bases from J; bases unmatched to any gene: 1. Germline CDR1 LNHNV, CDR2 YYDKDF (reference sequence). The CDR3 here is CATSRDRGLQPQHF. The CDR3 DNA sequence: TGTGCCACCAGCAGGGACAGGGGGCTTCAGCCCCAGCATTTT.

This clonotype was recorded a few times. The genes are TRBV6-2 or TRBV6-3 and TRBJ1-1; 7 nucleotides line up with TRBD1. The CDR3 runs 15 residues. CDR1 MNHEY and CDR2 SVGEGT come from the germline V gene. V trimming: 8 bases; J trimming: 0 bases; junction bases outside the gene matches: 9. In DNA form, the CDR3 reads TGTGCCAGCCACCCGAGGGGGCCCATGAACACTGAAGCTTTCTTT. Amino acids: CASHPRGPMNTEAFF.

This clonotype was seen more than once but under ten times. The chain links TRBV4-1 to TRBJ1-6; D not resolved. Germline CDR1 MGHRA, CDR2 YSYEKL. This CDR3 has 15 residues. V dropped 2 bases and J dropped 8 bases, with 13 bases sitting between them. DNA for the CDR3: TGCGCCAGCAGCCAATTCAAGTTCGAGGATTCACCCCTCCACTTT. This gives the protein CASSQFKFEDSPLHF.

This rearrangement joins TRBV2 to TRBJ1-5; TRBD1 is a possible D gene (6 bases). Looked up from germline, CDR1 is SNHLY and CDR2 is FYNNEI. Trimming removed 8 bases from V and 0 bases from J, with 14 bases in between. The CDR3 length is 15 residues. The CDR3 here is CASSTGDYSNQPQHF. The CDR3 DNA reads TGTGCCAGCTCGACAGGAGATTATAGCAATCAGCCCCAGCATTTT.

A few counts support this clonotype. The chain recombines TRBV3-1 with TRBJ2-1, with D maybe TRBD1 (6 bases). The CDR3 consists of 12 residues. Trimming stripped 4 bases from V and 10 bases from J, with 11 bases between. Germline V gene lookup returns CDR1 LGHDT and CDR2 YNNKEL (reference sequence). The CDR3 reads CASSPLDREQFF. The CDR3 DNA follows: TGTGCCAGCAGCCCCCTGGACAGAGAGCAGTTCTTC.

The chain links TRBV27 to TRBJ2-5; D unclear. Deletions cut 0 bases from V and 7 bases from J, with 9 bases between. The germline CDR1 and CDR2 sequences are MNHEY and SMNVEV (reference sequence). The CDR3 length is 13 residues. This chain's CDR3 is CASSLSSIGTQYF. CDR3 bases: TGTGCCAGCAGTTTATCCTCGATTGGGACCCAGTACTTC.

This clonotype was detected a few times. The chain carries TRBV6-2 or TRBV6-3 and TRBJ1-3, with a weak D call TRBD1 (5 bases). This CDR3 is built from 14 residues. V lost 6 bases, J lost 8 bases, and 17 bases lay in between. CDR1 is MNHEY and CDR2 is SVGEGT in the germline V gene. DNA of the CDR3: TGTGCCAGCAGACCCACGAGGGGCCCGGACACCATATATTTT. It codes for CASRPTRGPDTIYF.

This clonotype showed up just a few times. The rearrangement joins TRBV4-1 to TRBJ2-3, with 8 bases lining up with TRBD2. Germline CDR1 is MGHRA and CDR2 is YSYEKL. The CDR3 contains 16 residues. Trimming at V came to 5 bases and at J to 4 bases, leaving 11 bases not matched to a gene. CDR3 sequence: CASSIRGGLFADTQYF. The CDR3 coding sequence is TGCGCCAGCAGCATTCGGGGGGGCCTGTTTGCAGATACGCAGTATTTT.

Only a few counts were recorded for this clonotype. CDR3 sequence reads: CASSLSRGRSYNSPLHF. The CDR3 DNA is TGTGCCAGCAGCTTAAGTAGGGGGCGGTCCTATAATTCACCCCTCCACTTT. The chain uses TRBV7-2 and TRBJ1-6; TRBD1 matches at 7 bases. Germline CDR1 SGHTA, CDR2 FQGNSA. The CDR3 totals 17 residues. V gave up 2 bases and J gave up 1 base; unmatched junction bases: 5. Full variable domain (missing parts from reference TRBV7-2 and TRBJ1-6): GAGVSQSPSNKVTEKGKDVELRCDPISGHTALYWYRQSLGQGLEFLIYFQGNSAPDKSGLPSDRFSAERTGGSVSTLTIQRTQQEDSAVYLCASSLSRGRSYNSPLHFGNGTRLTVT.

This chain connects TRBV12-3 or TRBV12-4 to TRBJ1-1; D might be TRBD1 (5 bases). Trimming stripped 5 bases from V and 4 bases from J, with 11 bases between. This CDR3 has 13 amino acids. In DNA, the CDR3 is TGTGCCAGCAGTACAGCGGGGACCACTGAAGCTTTCTTT. Its translation: CASSTAGTTEAFF.

This clonotype was observed a few times. V and J are TRBV4-1 and TRBJ2-7, with 9 bases identical to TRBD2. CDR1 MGHRA and CDR2 YSYEKL come from the germline V gene. The CDR3 has 15 residues. V shed 1 base and J 2 bases; nucleotides not matched to a gene: 3. In DNA, the CDR3 is TGCGCCAGCAGCCAAGGAGGCGGGGGGGCCTACGAGCAGTACGTC. It codes for CASSQGGGGAYEQYV.

This clonotype was recorded many times. The V gene is TRBV6-6, the J gene TRBJ2-6, with no clear D. The CDR3 sequence is 17 residues long. Trimming took 2 bases from V and 0 from J, leaving 11 bases between them. Germline CDR1 is MNHNY and CDR2 is SVGAGI (reference sequence). CDR3: CASSYRSQSSGANVLTF. CDR3 DNA: TGTGCCAGCAGTTACAGGAGTCAGTCCTCTGGGGCCAACGTCCTGACTTTC.

The chain joins TRBV5-1 to TRBJ2-7; D is unresolved. V lost 1 base and J 3 bases, leaving 5 bases between the germline ends. The CDR3 is 12 amino acids. The germline V gene encodes CDR1 SGHRS and CDR2 YFSETQ. The CDR3 is CASSLFVYEQYV. As DNA, the CDR3 is TGCGCCAGCAGCTTGTTTGTCTACGAGCAGTACGTC.

This clonotype appeared a few times. This chain joins TRBV27 and TRBJ2-5; D ambiguous. Germline V gene sequence: CDR1 MNHEY, CDR2 SMNVEV (reference sequence). The CDR3 is 16 residues long. V dropped 2 bases and J dropped 0 bases, with 13 bases sitting between them. The CDR3 sequence: CASSLHGEQYQETQYF. CDR3 nucleotide sequence: TGTGCCAGCAGTTTACACGGCGAGCAGTACCAAGAGACCCAGTACTTC.

The V call is TRBV6-2 or TRBV6-3, the J call TRBJ2-7; 8 bases line up with TRBD2. The length of the CDR3 is 15 residues. V gave up 4 bases and J gave up 2 bases; unmatched junction bases: 7. The germline V gene has CDR1 MNHEY and CDR2 SVGEGT. CDR3 residues: CASSFSGGSTYEQYF. The CDR3 bases are TGTGCCAGCAGTTTCTCGGGGGGGTCAACCTACGAGCAGTACTTC.

This clonotype showed up many times. This chain uses TRBV28 with TRBJ2-5; no firm D call. Germline V CDR1 and CDR2: MDHEN, SYDVKM. CDR3 size: 11 residues. The V gene lost 5 bases and the J gene lost 5 bases, with 6 bases spanning the gap. The CDR3 region has the DNA TGTGCCAGCAGTAGGGTTGAGACCCAGTACTTC. Amino acid sequence: CASSRVETQYF.

CDR3 nucleotides: TGCGCCAGCAGCTTGCTAGCGGGGGGGCCCAATGAGCAGTTCTTC. The encoded protein is CASSLLAGGPNEQFF. The chain combines TRBV5-1 with TRBJ2-1; 12 nucleotides agree with TRBD2. Losses at the gene ends were 1 base for V and 6 bases for J; bases not matched to a gene: 2. There are 15 residues in the CDR3. The germline V gene encodes CDR1 SGHRS and CDR2 YFSETQ.

This clonotype was counted only a few times. The CDR3 reads CASSFRVGMYGADTQYF. The CDR3 DNA is TGTGCCAGCAGCTTCCGAGTTGGGATGTATGGGGCAGATACGCAGTATTTT. The J gene is TRBJ2-3, the V gene TRBV5-4; no clear D. The CDR3 totals 17 residues. Trimming removed 2 bases from V and 4 bases from J, with 20 bases in between. The germline gives CDR1 SGHNT, CDR2 YYREEE (reference sequence).

This chain links TRBV7-8 with TRBJ2-3, with TRBD2 matching over 10 bases. V lost 6 bases and J lost 6; bases outside the gene matches: 6. The CDR3 is 14 residues long. Germline-derived CDR1 and CDR2 are SGHVS and FQNEAQ. This CDR3 reads CASSPSGGGDTQYF. The CDR3 DNA sequence: TGTGCCAGCAGTCCTAGCGGGGGTGGTGATACGCAGTATTTT.

The rearrangement joins TRBV29-1 to TRBJ1-1, with D tentatively TRBD1 (5 bases). In germline, CDR1 is SQVTM, CDR2 ANQGSEA. V dropped 0 bases and J dropped 4 bases, with 6 bases sitting between them. The CDR3 is 12 residues long. The CDR3 reads CSVEEQGTEAFF. As DNA, the CDR3 is TGCAGCGTTGAAGAGCAGGGCACTGAAGCTTTCTTT.

This clonotype was seen a handful of times. V gene TRBV5-1 combines with J gene TRBJ2-7; 9 positions agree with TRBD1. Germline V lookup: CDR1 SGHRS, CDR2 YFSETQ. V shed 0 bases, J shed 4 bases, and the junction held 8 bases outside the gene matches. This CDR3 comprises 16 residues. CDR3 coding DNA: TGCGCCAGCAGCTTGGGGTTCGGGACAGGGAGGTACGAGCAGTACTTC. Residues: CASSLGFGTGRYEQYF.

The V gene is TRBV7-2, the J gene TRBJ2-1, with 8 bases that match TRBD1. CDR1 and CDR2 from the germline V gene are SGHTA and FQGNSA. This CDR3 has 15 amino acids. Trimming removed 5 bases from V and 6 bases from J; junction bases left unmatched: 9. The CDR3 spells CASSPGQGQANEQFF. As DNA, the CDR3 is TGTGCCAGCAGCCCCGGACAGGGCCAAGCCAATGAGCAGTTCTTC.

This chain connects TRBV5-1 to TRBJ2-1, with D tentatively TRBD1 or TRBD2 (7 bases each). This CDR3 is 16 amino acids long. V was trimmed by 4 bases and J by 3 bases, leaving 17 bases between them. Germline lookup yields CDR1 SGHRS and CDR2 YFSETQ. CDR3 sequence: CASSARGRDSYNEQFF. Written as DNA, the CDR3 is TGCGCCAGCAGCGCTCGAGGGAGGGACAGCTACAATGAGCAGTTCTTC.

In its sample, this clonotype was seen a few times. The genes are TRBV21-1 and TRBJ2-7; TRBD1, as called in the table, went unchecked against the DNA. TRBV21-1 is labeled a pseudogene. The CDR3 has 18 amino acids. The CDR3 coding sequence is TGTGCCAGCAGCAAAATGGTCCCTAGGACAGTGAGAGGAGGCGAGCAGTACGTC. Translation gives CASSKMVPRTVRGGEQYV.

The chain uses TRBV6-6 and TRBJ1-5, with D tentatively TRBD1 (6 bases). V lost 0 bases to trimming and J lost 2 bases, with 14 bases between them. CDR3 length: 17 residues. CDR1 is MNHNY, CDR2 SVGAGI, per germline (reference sequence). The CDR3 bases are TGTGCCAGCAGTTACTCCTGGGCCGGGGGGCGCAATCAGCCCCAGCATTTT. Protein: CASSYSWAGGRNQPQHF.

At least ten counts were recorded for this clonotype. This chain uses TRBV4-2 with TRBJ2-7; D may correspond to TRBD1 or TRBD2 (7 bases each). In germline, CDR1 is LGHNA, CDR2 YNFKEQ. V was trimmed by 1 base and J by 7 bases, leaving 14 bases between them. The CDR3 length is 14 residues. CDR3 residues: CASSQGGGGWEQYF. CDR3 bases: TGTGCCAGCAGCCAAGGGGGAGGGGGCTGGGAGCAGTACTTC.

This clonotype was picked up a small number of times. The V call is TRBV7-9, the J call TRBJ1-1, with D unresolved. Per germline, CDR1 SEHNR and CDR2 FQNEAQ (reference sequence). The CDR3 is made up of 12 amino acids. Trimming shortened V by 6 bases and J by 5 bases, and 10 bases separated the two germline ends. CDR3 region: CASSHTGTEAFF. CDR3 in DNA: TGTGCCAGCAGTCACACGGGTACTGAAGCTTTCTTT.

The chain combines TRBV4-1 with TRBJ1-5, with D possibly TRBD1 on 5 matching bases. Trimming cost V 1 base and J 10 bases, with 14 bases left between them. Germline CDR1 and CDR2: MGHRA and YSYEKL. CDR3 length: 14 amino acids. The CDR3 DNA follows: TGCGCCAGCAGCCAAGTTTGGGGGTTTCGTCCCCAGCATTTT. Translating gives CASSQVWGFRPQHF.

The V and J genes are TRBV6-5 and TRBJ1-1; TRBD1 agrees at 8 bases. CDR3 length equals 16 residues. With V trimmed by 3 bases and J by 1 base, 7 bases remained unmatched. The germline V gene encodes CDR1 MNHEY and CDR2 SVGAGI. The CDR3 coding sequence is TGTGCCAGCAGTTATGCGCAGGGGGCACCGAACACTGAAGCTTTCTTT. Translating gives CASSYAQGAPNTEAFF.